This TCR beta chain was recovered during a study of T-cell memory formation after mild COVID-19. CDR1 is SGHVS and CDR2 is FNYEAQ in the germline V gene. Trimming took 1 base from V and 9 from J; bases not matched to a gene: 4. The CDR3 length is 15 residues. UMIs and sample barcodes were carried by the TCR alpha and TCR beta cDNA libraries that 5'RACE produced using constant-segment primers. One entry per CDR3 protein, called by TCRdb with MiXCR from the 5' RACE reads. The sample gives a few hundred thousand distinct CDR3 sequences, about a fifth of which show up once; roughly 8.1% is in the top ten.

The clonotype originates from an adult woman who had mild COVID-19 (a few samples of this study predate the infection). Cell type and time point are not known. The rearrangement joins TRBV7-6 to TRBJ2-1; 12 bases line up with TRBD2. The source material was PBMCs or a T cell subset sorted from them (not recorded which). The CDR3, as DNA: TGTGCCAGCAGCTTAGGACTAGCGGGAGACGTTGAGCAGTTCTTC. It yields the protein CASSLGLAGDVEQFF.